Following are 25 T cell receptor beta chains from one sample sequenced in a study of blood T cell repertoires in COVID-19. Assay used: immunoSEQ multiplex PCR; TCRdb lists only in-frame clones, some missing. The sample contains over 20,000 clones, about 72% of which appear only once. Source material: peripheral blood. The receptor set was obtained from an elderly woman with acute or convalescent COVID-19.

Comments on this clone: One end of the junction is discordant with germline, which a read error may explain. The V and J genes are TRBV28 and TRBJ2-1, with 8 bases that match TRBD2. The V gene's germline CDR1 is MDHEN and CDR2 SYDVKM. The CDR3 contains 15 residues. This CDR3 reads CASSRPGGAYNEQFF. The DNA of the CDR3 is TGTGCCAGCAGCAGACCCGGGGGGGCCTATAATGAGCAGTTCTTC.

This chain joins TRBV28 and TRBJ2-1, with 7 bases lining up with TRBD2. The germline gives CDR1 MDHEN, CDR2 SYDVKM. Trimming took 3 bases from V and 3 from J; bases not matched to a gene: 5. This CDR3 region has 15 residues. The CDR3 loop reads CASSLAGEGYNEQFF. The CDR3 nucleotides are TGTGCCAGCAGTTTGGCGGGGGAGGGCTACAATGAGCAGTTCTTC.

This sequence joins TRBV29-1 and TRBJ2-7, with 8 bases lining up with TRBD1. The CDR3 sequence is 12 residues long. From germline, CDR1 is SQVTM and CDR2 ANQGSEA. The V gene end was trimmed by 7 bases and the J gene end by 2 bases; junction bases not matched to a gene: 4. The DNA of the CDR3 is TGCAGCGCAGGACAGGGAGCCTACGAGCAGTACTTC. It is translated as CSAGQGAYEQYF.

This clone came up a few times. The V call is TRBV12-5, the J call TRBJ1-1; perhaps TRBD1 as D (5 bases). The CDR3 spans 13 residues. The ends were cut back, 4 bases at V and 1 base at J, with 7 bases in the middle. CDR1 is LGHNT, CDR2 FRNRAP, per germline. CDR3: CASGSQGNTEAFF. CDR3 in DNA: TGTGCTAGTGGTTCCCAGGGGAACACTGAAGCTTTCTTT.

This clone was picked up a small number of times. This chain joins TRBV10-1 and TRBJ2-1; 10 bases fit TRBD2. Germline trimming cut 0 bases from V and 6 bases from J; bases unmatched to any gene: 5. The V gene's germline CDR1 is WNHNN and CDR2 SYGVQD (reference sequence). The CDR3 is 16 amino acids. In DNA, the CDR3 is TGCGCCAGCAGTGAGTCGCCTAGCGGGAGTGTCAATGAGCAGTTCTTC. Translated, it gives CASSESPSGSVNEQFF.

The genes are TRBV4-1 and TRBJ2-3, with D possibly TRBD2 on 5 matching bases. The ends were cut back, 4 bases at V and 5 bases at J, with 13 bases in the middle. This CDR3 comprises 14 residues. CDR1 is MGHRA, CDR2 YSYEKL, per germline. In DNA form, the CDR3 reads TGCGCCAGCAGCCCCCGCGAGGGAGTAGATACGCAGTATTTT. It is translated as CASSPREGVDTQYF.

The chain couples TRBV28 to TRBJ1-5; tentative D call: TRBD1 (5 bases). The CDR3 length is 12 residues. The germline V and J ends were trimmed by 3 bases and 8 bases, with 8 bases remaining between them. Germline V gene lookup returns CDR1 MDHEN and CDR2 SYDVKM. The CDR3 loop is CASSLQGKPQHF. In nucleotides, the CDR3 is TGTGCCAGCAGTTTGCAGGGCAAGCCCCAGCATTTT.

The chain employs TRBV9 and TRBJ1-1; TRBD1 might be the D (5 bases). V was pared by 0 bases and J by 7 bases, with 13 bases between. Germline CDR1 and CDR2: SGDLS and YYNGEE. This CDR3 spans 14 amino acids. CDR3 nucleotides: TGTGCCAGCAGCGTAGCCAGGGAGGTTGGTGAAGCTTTCTTT. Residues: CASSVAREVGEAFF.

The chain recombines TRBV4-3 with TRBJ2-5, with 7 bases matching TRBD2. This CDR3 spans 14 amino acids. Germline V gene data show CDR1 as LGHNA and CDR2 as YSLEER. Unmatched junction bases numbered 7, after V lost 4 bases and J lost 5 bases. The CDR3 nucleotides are TGCGCCAGCAGCCCGTCTTTGGGGGGGGAGACCCAGTACTTC. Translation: CASSPSLGGETQYF.

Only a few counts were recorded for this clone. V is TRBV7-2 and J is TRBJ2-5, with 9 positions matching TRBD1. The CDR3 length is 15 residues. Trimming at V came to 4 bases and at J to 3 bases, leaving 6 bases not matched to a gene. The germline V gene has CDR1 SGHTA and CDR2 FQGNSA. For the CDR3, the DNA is TGTGCCAGCAGCTCTCGGACAGGGGCCAAAGAGACCCAGTACTTC. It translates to CASSSRTGAKETQYF.

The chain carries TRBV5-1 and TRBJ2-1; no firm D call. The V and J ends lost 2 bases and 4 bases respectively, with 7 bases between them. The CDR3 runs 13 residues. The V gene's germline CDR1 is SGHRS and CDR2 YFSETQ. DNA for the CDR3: TGCGCCAGCAGCTTATCTAGATACAATGAGCAGTTCTTC. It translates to CASSLSRYNEQFF.

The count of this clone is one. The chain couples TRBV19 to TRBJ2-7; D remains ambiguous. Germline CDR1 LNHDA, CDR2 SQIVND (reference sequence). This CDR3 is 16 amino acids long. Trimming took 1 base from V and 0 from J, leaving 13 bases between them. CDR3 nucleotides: TGTGCCAGTAGTATAGTCGGCAGTCACAGCTCCTACGAGCAGTACTTC. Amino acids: CASSIVGSHSSYEQYF.

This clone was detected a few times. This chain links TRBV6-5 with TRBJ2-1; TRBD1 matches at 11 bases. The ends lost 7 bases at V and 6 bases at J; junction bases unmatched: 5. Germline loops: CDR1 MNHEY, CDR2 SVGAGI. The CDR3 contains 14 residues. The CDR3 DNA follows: TGTGCCAGCAATCCCGGGACAGGGGGCAATGAGCAGTTCTTC. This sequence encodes CASNPGTGGNEQFF.

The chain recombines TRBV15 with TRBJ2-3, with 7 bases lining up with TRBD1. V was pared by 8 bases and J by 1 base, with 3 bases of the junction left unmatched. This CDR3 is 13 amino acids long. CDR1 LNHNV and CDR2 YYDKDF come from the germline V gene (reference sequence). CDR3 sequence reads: CATQGVRTDTQYF. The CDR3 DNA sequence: TGTGCCACCCAGGGGGTCCGCACAGATACGCAGTATTTT. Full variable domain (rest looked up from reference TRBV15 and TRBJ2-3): DAMVIQNPRYQVTQFGKPVTLSCSQTLNHNVMYWYQQKSSQAPKLLFHYYDKDFNNEADTPDNFQSRRPNTSFCFLDIRSPGLGDTAMYLCATQGVRTDTQYFGPGTRLTVL.

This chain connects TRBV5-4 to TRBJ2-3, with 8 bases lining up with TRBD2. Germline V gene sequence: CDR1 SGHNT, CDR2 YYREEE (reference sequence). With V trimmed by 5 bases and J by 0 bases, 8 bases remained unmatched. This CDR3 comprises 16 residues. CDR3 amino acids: CASRSLLAASTDTQYF. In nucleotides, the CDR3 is TGTGCCAGCAGGTCGCTACTAGCGGCTAGCACAGATACGCAGTATTTT.

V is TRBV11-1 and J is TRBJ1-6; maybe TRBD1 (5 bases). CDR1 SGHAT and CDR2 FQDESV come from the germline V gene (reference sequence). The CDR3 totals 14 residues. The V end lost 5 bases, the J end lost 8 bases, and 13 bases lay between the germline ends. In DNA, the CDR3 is TGTGCCAGCAGCCCGCAGGGAGGGGATTCACCCCTCCACTTT. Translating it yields CASSPQGGDSPLHF.

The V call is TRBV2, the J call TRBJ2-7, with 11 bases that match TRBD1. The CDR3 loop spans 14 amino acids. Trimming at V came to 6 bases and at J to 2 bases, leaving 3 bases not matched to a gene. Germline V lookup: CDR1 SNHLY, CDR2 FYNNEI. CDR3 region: CASRPGQGAYEQYF. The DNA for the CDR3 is TGTGCCAGCAGACCGGGACAGGGGGCCTACGAGCAGTACTTC.

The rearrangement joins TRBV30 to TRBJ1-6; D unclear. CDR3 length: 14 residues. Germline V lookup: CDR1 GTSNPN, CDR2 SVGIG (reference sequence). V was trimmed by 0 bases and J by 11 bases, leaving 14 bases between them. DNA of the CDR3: TGTGCCTGGAGTGTACTCGCGGGGATACCACCCCTCCACTTT. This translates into CAWSVLAGIPPLHF.

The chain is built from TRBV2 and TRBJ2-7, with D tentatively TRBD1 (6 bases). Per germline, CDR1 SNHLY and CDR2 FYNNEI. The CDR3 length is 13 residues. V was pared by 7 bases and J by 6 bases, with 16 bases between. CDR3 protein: CASTPGTPLEQYF. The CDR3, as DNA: TGTGCCAGCACCCCCGGGACACCCCTCGAGCAGTACTTC.

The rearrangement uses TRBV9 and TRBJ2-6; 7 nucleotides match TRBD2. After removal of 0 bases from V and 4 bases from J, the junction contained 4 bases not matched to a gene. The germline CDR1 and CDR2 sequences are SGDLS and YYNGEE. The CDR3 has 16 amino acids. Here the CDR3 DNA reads TGTGCCAGCAGCGTAGCAGGCGGGAGAGGGGCCAACGTCCTGACTTTC. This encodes CASSVAGGRGANVLTF.

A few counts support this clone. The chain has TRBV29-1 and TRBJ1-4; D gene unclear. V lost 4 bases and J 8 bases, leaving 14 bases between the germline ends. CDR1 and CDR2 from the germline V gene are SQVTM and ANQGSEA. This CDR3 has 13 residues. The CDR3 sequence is CSVVSGEVEKLFF. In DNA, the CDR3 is TGCAGCGTTGTTTCGGGAGAGGTGGAAAAACTGTTTTTT.

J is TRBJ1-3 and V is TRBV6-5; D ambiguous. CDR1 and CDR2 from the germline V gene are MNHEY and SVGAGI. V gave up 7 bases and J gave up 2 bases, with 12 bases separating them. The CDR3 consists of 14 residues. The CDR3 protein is CASTIRGTGNTIYF. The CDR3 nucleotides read TGTGCCAGCACGATCCGGGGAACTGGAAACACCATATATTTT.

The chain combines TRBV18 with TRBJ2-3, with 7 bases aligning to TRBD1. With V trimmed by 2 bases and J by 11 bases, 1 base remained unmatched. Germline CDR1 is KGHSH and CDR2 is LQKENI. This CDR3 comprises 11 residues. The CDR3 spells CASSPTGEQYF. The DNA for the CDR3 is TGTGCCAGCTCACCAACAGGGGAGCAGTATTTT.

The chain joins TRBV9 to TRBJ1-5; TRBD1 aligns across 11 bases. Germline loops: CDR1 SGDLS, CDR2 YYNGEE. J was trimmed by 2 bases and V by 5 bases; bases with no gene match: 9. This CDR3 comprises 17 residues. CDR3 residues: CASSSGTGGDGNQPQHF. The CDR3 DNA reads TGTGCCAGCAGTTCCGGGACAGGGGGAGATGGCAATCAGCCCCAGCATTTT.

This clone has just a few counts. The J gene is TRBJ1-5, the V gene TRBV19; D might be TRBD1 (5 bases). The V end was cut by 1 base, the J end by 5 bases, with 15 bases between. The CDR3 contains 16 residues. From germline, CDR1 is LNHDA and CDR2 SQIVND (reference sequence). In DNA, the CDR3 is TGTGCCAGTAGTATAGTAAATGCGGGGGAGTATCAGCCCCAGCATTTT. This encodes CASSIVNAGEYQPQHF.